These T cell receptor beta chains were read from a single sample in a study of identical twins. TCRdb called the 5' RACE reads again in MiXCR, with one record for every CDR3 protein. Of roughly 1,500,000 distinct CDR3 sequences listed, roughly a third were seen once; the top ten hold under 0.35%. The sequenced sample was cord blood. The receptors derive from a newborn girl in good health. Each CDR3 is given with its conserved first and last residue. Fields, in order: V gene, J gene, D gene, clone size, CDR3 DNA, CDR3 protein. The D gene is left open where the match is weak. Clone size appears in some rows only: once, few, many, or a class for an expanded clone.

v_gene: TRBV7-2
j_gene: TRBJ2-3
d_gene: .
abundance: .
CDR3nt: TGTGCCAGCAGCCCAGTAGGCGTAGATACGCAGTATTTT
CDR3aa: CASSPVGVDTQYF

v_gene: TRBV27
j_gene: TRBJ2-3
d_gene: .
abundance: few
CDR3nt: TGTGCCAGCAGTTTATTGCGCAGGGCGAGCACAGATACGCAGTATTTT
CDR3aa: CASSLLRRASTDTQYF

v_gene: TRBV6-5
j_gene: TRBJ2-1
d_gene: .
abundance: few
CDR3nt: TGTGCCAGCAGTTACTCCGGCCGCCCTCGGGATGAGCAGTTCTTC
CDR3aa: CASSYSGRPRDEQFF

v_gene: TRBV9
j_gene: TRBJ2-7
d_gene: .
abundance: .
CDR3nt: TGTGCCAGCAGCTCCGGGACGTTGGGCGAGCAGTACTTC
CDR3aa: CASSSGTLGEQYF

v_gene: TRBV21-1
j_gene: TRBJ2-3
d_gene: .
abundance: .
CDR3nt: TGTGCCAGCAGCAGAGCTAGCGGGAGGGGAGGGACAGATACGCAGTATTTT
CDR3aa: CASSRASGRGGTDTQYF

v_gene: TRBV12-3/TRBV12-4
j_gene: TRBJ1-5
d_gene: TRBD1
abundance: .
CDR3nt: TGTGCCAGCAGTCTCGACAGGGGGAGGCAGCCCCAGCATTTT
CDR3aa: CASSLDRGRQPQHF

v_gene: TRBV2
j_gene: TRBJ2-3
d_gene: .
abundance: .
CDR3nt: TGTGCCAGCTTCGGACGAGGGAAAAGCACAGATACGCAGTATTTT
CDR3aa: CASFGRGKSTDTQYF

v_gene: TRBV5-6
j_gene: TRBJ2-7
d_gene: .
abundance: few
CDR3nt: TGTGCCAGAATTTACTACGAGCAGTACTTC
CDR3aa: CARIYYEQYF

v_gene: TRBV28
j_gene: TRBJ2-5
d_gene: TRBD2
abundance: .
CDR3nt: TGTGCCAGCAGTTTAACCCTCACTAGCGGGAGCAGGAGAGAGCAGTACTTC
CDR3aa: CASSLTLTSGSRREQYF

v_gene: TRBV28
j_gene: TRBJ1-1
d_gene: .
abundance: few
CDR3nt: TGTGCCAGCAGGGGTGGGGGCCGGAACACTGAAGCTTTCTTT
CDR3aa: CASRGGGRNTEAFF

v_gene: TRBV6-5
j_gene: TRBJ2-7
d_gene: TRBD2
abundance: many
CDR3nt: TGTGCCACCCGAGAACCGGGAGGGCCCTACGAGCAGTACTTC
CDR3aa: CATREPGGPYEQYF

v_gene: TRBV5-1
j_gene: TRBJ1-1
d_gene: .
abundance: .
CDR3nt: TGCGCCAGCAGAAACAGGATGAACACTGAAGCTTTCTTT
CDR3aa: CASRNRMNTEAFF

v_gene: TRBV20-1
j_gene: TRBJ2-5
d_gene: TRBD2
abundance: .
CDR3nt: TGCAGTGCTGCACAGACTAGCAGAGAGACCCAGTACTTC
CDR3aa: CSAAQTSRETQYF

v_gene: TRBV6-1
j_gene: TRBJ2-7
d_gene: .
abundance: few
CDR3nt: TGTGCCAGCAGTGAGGGTTTACTTGGCGGGGTTTCCTACGAGCAGTACTTC
CDR3aa: CASSEGLLGGVSYEQYF

v_gene: TRBV12-3/TRBV12-4
j_gene: TRBJ1-2
d_gene: .
abundance: few
CDR3nt: TGTGCCAGCAGAAGGACAGCCATTAACTATGGCTACACCTTC
CDR3aa: CASRRTAINYGYTF

v_gene: TRBV5-1
j_gene: TRBJ1-4
d_gene: TRBD1
abundance: .
CDR3nt: TGCGCCAGCAGCTGGAACAGGGGGGATGAAAAACTGTTTTTT
CDR3aa: CASSWNRGDEKLFF

v_gene: TRBV4-2
j_gene: TRBJ2-7
d_gene: .
abundance: .
CDR3nt: TGTGCCAGCAGCCCGGTGGTAGGCCTAGCCTCCTACGAGCAGTACTTC
CDR3aa: CASSPVVGLASYEQYF

v_gene: TRBV20-1
j_gene: TRBJ2-7
d_gene: .
abundance: .
CDR3nt: TGCAGTGCTAGAAATGACATCTCCTACGAGCAGTACTTC
CDR3aa: CSARNDISYEQYF

v_gene: TRBV29-1
j_gene: TRBJ1-6
d_gene: .
abundance: many
CDR3nt: TGCAGCGTTCTGACAGGCTCCTATAATTCACCCCTCCACTTT
CDR3aa: CSVLTGSYNSPLHF

v_gene: TRBV6-1
j_gene: TRBJ1-2
d_gene: TRBD1
abundance: .
CDR3nt: TGTGCCAGCAGTGTGACAGGGCCCAGACGTTATGGCTACACCTTC
CDR3aa: CASSVTGPRRYGYTF

v_gene: TRBV5-4
j_gene: TRBJ1-2
d_gene: .
abundance: few
CDR3nt: TGTGCCAGCAGCTTGGGCAGGCCACCCGGAGATGGCTACACCTTC
CDR3aa: CASSLGRPPGDGYTF

v_gene: TRBV7-9
j_gene: TRBJ2-7
d_gene: .
abundance: many
CDR3nt: TGCGCCAGCAGCTCGGGACACTCCTACGAGCAGTACTTC
CDR3aa: CASSSGHSYEQYF

v_gene: TRBV6-5
j_gene: TRBJ2-3
d_gene: .
abundance: many
CDR3nt: TGTGCCAGCAGTATAAGAGTCAGCACAGATACGCAGTATTTT
CDR3aa: CASSIRVSTDTQYF

v_gene: TRBV29-1
j_gene: TRBJ2-6
d_gene: .
abundance: .
CDR3nt: TGCAGCGTAATTTTTTCTGGGGCCAACGTCCTGACTTTC
CDR3aa: CSVIFSGANVLTF

v_gene: TRBV15
j_gene: TRBJ1-5
d_gene: TRBD1
abundance: .
CDR3nt: TGTGCCACCAGCAGAGAGACAGGGAATCAGCCCCAGCATTTT
CDR3aa: CATSRETGNQPQHF

v_gene: TRBV2
j_gene: TRBJ1-4
d_gene: .
abundance: .
CDR3nt: TGTGCCAGCAGTGATTTGGGGGGCTGGGGTGAAAAACTGTTTTTT
CDR3aa: CASSDLGGWGEKLFF

v_gene: TRBV6-1
j_gene: TRBJ2-3
d_gene: .
abundance: few
CDR3nt: TGTGCCAGCAGGGGAGGAGCTAGCACAGATACGCAGTATTTT
CDR3aa: CASRGGASTDTQYF

v_gene: TRBV6-1
j_gene: TRBJ1-4
d_gene: .
abundance: few
CDR3nt: TGTGCCAGCAGGAGGGGGGGTGCAACTAATGAAAAACTGTTTTTT
CDR3aa: CASRRGGATNEKLFF

v_gene: TRBV3-1
j_gene: TRBJ2-3
d_gene: .
abundance: few
CDR3nt: TGTGCCAGCAGACTTCAGCTTACAGATACGCAGTATTTT
CDR3aa: CASRLQLTDTQYF

v_gene: TRBV5-1
j_gene: TRBJ2-1
d_gene: .
abundance: .
CDR3nt: TGCGCCAGCAGCTTGGAGTGGAATGAGCAGTTCTTC
CDR3aa: CASSLEWNEQFF

v_gene: TRBV5-4
j_gene: TRBJ1-2
d_gene: .
abundance: .
CDR3nt: TGTGCCAGCAGCTTGGTGGCGGGGGGCGCGGCTAATTTCGATGGCTACACCTTC
CDR3aa: CASSLVAGGAANFDGYTF

v_gene: TRBV27
j_gene: TRBJ2-2
d_gene: TRBD1
abundance: .
CDR3nt: TGTGCCAGCAGTTTATCGACAGGGGGCTGGTCCGGGGAGCTGTTTTTT
CDR3aa: CASSLSTGGWSGELFF

v_gene: TRBV3-1
j_gene: TRBJ1-1
d_gene: .
abundance: few
CDR3nt: TGTGCCAGCAGCCCTTTCGGGGAGGGCACTGAAGCTTTCTTT
CDR3aa: CASSPFGEGTEAFF

v_gene: TRBV21-1
j_gene: TRBJ1-2
d_gene: .
abundance: .
CDR3nt: TGTGCCAGCAGCTCGCAGTTCAGCTCCCTTGGCTACACCTTC
CDR3aa: CASSSQFSSLGYTF

v_gene: TRBV5-1
j_gene: TRBJ2-7
d_gene: .
abundance: many
CDR3nt: TGTGCCAGCAGCTTGGACCCGGCCTACGAGCAGTACTTC
CDR3aa: CASSLDPAYEQYF

v_gene: TRBV28
j_gene: TRBJ1-2
d_gene: TRBD1
abundance: .
CDR3nt: TGTGCCAGCAGTTTATCCCGTGGGACAGGTTATGGCTACACCTTC
CDR3aa: CASSLSRGTGYGYTF

v_gene: TRBV15
j_gene: TRBJ2-1
d_gene: TRBD2
abundance: .
CDR3nt: TGTGCCACCAGCAGAGATTCGGCGAGACTAGCGGGAGTCCAGAATGAGCAGTTCTTC
CDR3aa: CATSRDSARLAGVQNEQFF

v_gene: TRBV10-1
j_gene: TRBJ1-6
d_gene: .
abundance: .
CDR3nt: TGCGCCAGCAGTGAGTCGGCCAGCTCGAATTCACCCCTCCACTTT
CDR3aa: CASSESASSNSPLHF

v_gene: TRBV6-1
j_gene: TRBJ2-7
d_gene: TRBD1
abundance: .
CDR3nt: TGTGCCAGCAGTGAAGCGACAGGGGGCAACTACGAGCAGTACTTC
CDR3aa: CASSEATGGNYEQYF

v_gene: TRBV6-1
j_gene: TRBJ2-1
d_gene: .
abundance: many
CDR3nt: TGTGCCAGCAGTTACCGGGACAACTCCTACAATGAGCAGTTCTTC
CDR3aa: CASSYRDNSYNEQFF

v_gene: TRBV7-9
j_gene: TRBJ1-4
d_gene: TRBD1
abundance: .
CDR3nt: TGTGCCAGCAGCTTTCCGGGACAGGGGAATGAAAAACTGTTTTTT
CDR3aa: CASSFPGQGNEKLFF

v_gene: TRBV9
j_gene: TRBJ2-3
d_gene: .
abundance: many
CDR3nt: TGTGCCAGCAGCCCCCAGACCGGGGATACGCAGTATTTT
CDR3aa: CASSPQTGDTQYF

v_gene: TRBV12-3/TRBV12-4
j_gene: TRBJ2-3
d_gene: TRBD2
abundance: .
CDR3nt: TGTGCCAGCAGGAAGGCTAGCGGGGGCACAGATACGCAGTATTTT
CDR3aa: CASRKASGGTDTQYF

v_gene: TRBV20-1
j_gene: TRBJ1-2
d_gene: .
abundance: few
CDR3nt: TGCAGTGCTAGACCCCCGGGGACACAGCTTAACTATGGCTACACCTTC
CDR3aa: CSARPPGTQLNYGYTF

v_gene: TRBV28
j_gene: TRBJ2-1
d_gene: .
abundance: .
CDR3nt: TGTGCCAGCAGCCCGGGACAGAAAATTTTCGGGGGGGGGCGGGAGGCCTACAATGAGCAGTTCTTC
CDR3aa: CASSPGQKIFGGGREAYNEQFF

v_gene: TRBV10-3
j_gene: TRBJ2-3
d_gene: .
abundance: .
CDR3nt: TGTGCCATCAGGGCCACGGGGACGCAGTATTTT
CDR3aa: CAIRATGTQYF

v_gene: TRBV9
j_gene: TRBJ2-1
d_gene: TRBD2
abundance: .
CDR3nt: TGTGCCAGCAGCGTAGGGCTAGCGGGGGGAAAAAATGAGCAGTTCTTC
CDR3aa: CASSVGLAGGKNEQFF

v_gene: TRBV29-1
j_gene: TRBJ2-7
d_gene: .
abundance: many
CDR3nt: TGCAGCGCCCGAACACAGGGCTCCTACGAGCAGTACTTC
CDR3aa: CSARTQGSYEQYF

v_gene: TRBV25-1
j_gene: TRBJ2-7
d_gene: .
abundance: .
CDR3nt: TGTGCCAGCGGCCCCTCCAGGGTGAGGTACGAGCAGTACTTC
CDR3aa: CASGPSRVRYEQYF

v_gene: TRBV5-1
j_gene: TRBJ2-5
d_gene: TRBD2
abundance: .
CDR3nt: TGCGCCAGCAGCTTCATCCCTAGCGGGGGGAACAATGAGCAGTACTTC
CDR3aa: CASSFIPSGGNNEQYF

v_gene: TRBV24-1
j_gene: TRBJ2-3
d_gene: .
abundance: many
CDR3nt: TGTGCCACCAGTGGTAACCCAGGTTGGGAGGAGCTAGCAGATACGCAGTATTTT
CDR3aa: CATSGNPGWEELADTQYF

v_gene: TRBV5-1
j_gene: TRBJ2-3
d_gene: .
abundance: few
CDR3nt: TGCGCCAGCAGCTTGAGCAAATTACAAGATACGCAGTATTTT
CDR3aa: CASSLSKLQDTQYF

v_gene: TRBV3-1
j_gene: TRBJ2-7
d_gene: .
abundance: .
CDR3nt: TGTGCCAGCAGCCAAGGAAGATCGCAGCGTTCGCAGTACTTC
CDR3aa: CASSQGRSQRSQYF